This T cell receptor beta chain was captured by sequencing in a study of blood T cell repertoires in COVID-19 (TCRdb year 2020). For the study in its entirety: Samples covering the acute and convalescent phases of COVID-19 were provided by collaborators in the United States, Italy and Spain. Deeply sampled blood TCRbeta repertoires from subjects exposed to, actively infected with, or recovered from COVID-19 were included in the dataset. The material from the prospective study consisted of cDNA or gDNA derived from T cells, B-cell-depleted T cells, or PBMCs. Where HLA class I and class II types were available, the types were taken from metadata supplied by the sample provider, not from assay-based typing. A de-identified subject ID, COVID-19 status, age in years and sex were almost always included in the sample metadata. The repertoires were made available in a free public database intended to serve as a resource for research on the immune response to SARS-CoV-2. The samples were drawn from two sources: the first 160 participants of the ongoing ImmuneRACE study, and 1,000 to 1,500 subjects contributed by 6 global collaborators. What the study reported, not specific to this receptor: The quantity of clinical and demographic metadata differed by source and by participant and was supplied without curation.

Notes on this clone: The specificity of this receptor is unknown. Base qualities are not at hand, and no much larger clone is one base apart.

TCRbeta CDR3 regions were amplified from genomic DNA by means of the immunoSEQ Assay, a bias-controlled multiplex PCR. Per the original workflow: Within the assay, amplification of reference gene primers was used to estimate how many nucleated cells each sample contained. To quantify the absolute abundance of each unique TCRbeta CDR3 rearrangement, sequence reads were collapsed and filtered. For each sample, productive Simpson clonality was calculated as the square root of Simpson's diversity index across productive rearrangements. Here the immuneACCESS table is served through TCRdb, limited to in-frame sequences with V and J called. Missing clones are a known gap in these copies; in checked studies unresolved V genes cover under half, and the rest lacks a known reason. For V, J and clone size, that table is used; D and trimming come from the DNA. This sample lists approximately 45,000 clones; 85% to 90% were detected once. The ten largest clones add up to 2% to 2.5% of the sample.

One collaborating source in Seattle enrolled patients during active infection and followed them longitudinally through the course of disease. Collaborating institutions collected whole blood in K2EDTA tubes following their own protocols. For TCRbeta analysis, collaborators shipped samples in one of three forms: frozen whole blood, isolated PBMCs, or DNA extracted from either of those sample types. V and J lose 5 bases and 6 bases, and a span of 10 bases separates them. Inclusive of the bounding cysteine and phenylalanine, the CDR3 is 13 residues long. Just CDR3 DNA is preserved here, 39 bases in frame from base 1. As encoded in the germline V gene (reference sequence), CDR1 is LGHDT while CDR2 is YNNKEL.

The sample comprised peripheral blood. Recombination joined TRBV3-1 (or the pseudogene TRBV3-2) with TRBJ2-2, with no D gene named confidently. The clonotype comes from a woman of 80 years or more with COVID-19, enrolled during active disease. In nucleotides, the sequence is TGTGCCAGCAGCGCCTACTTTCCCGGGGAGCTGTTTTTT. Translated, this is CASSAYFPGELFF.